A selection of T cell receptor beta chains follows, all from one sample in a study of T-cell memory formation after mild COVID-19. TCRdb fed the 5' RACE reads into MiXCR, producing one record per CDR3 protein. The sample lists about 410,000 distinct CDR3 sequences, less than 25% occurring once. Sequencing was carried out using PBMCs or a T cell subset sorted from them (not recorded which). The receptors come from an adult woman who had mild COVID-19 (a few samples of this study predate the infection). Cell type and time point are not known. Both conserved end residues are part of each CDR3. The D gene is left open where the match is weak. Clone size appears in some rows only: once, few, many, or a class for an expanded clone.

clone_size d_call j_call v_call cdr3_nt cdr3_aa
few - TRBJ1-1 TRBV12-3/TRBV12-4 TGTGCCAGCAGTCCGCGGGGGGACATGAACACTGAAGCTTTCTTT CASSPRGDMNTEAFF
- - TRBJ1-1 TRBV7-9 TGTGCCAGCAGTCGACAGCCCATGAACACTGAAGCTTTCTTT CASSRQPMNTEAFF
- - TRBJ2-3 TRBV4-3 TGCGCCAGCAGCCTCTCTAGTCACCCCCCAACTCCGGCAGATACGCAGTATTTT CASSLSSHPPTPADTQYF
few - TRBJ1-5 TRBV6-1 TGTGCCAGCAGTGAAGTGGGCAACAATCAGCCCCAGCATTTT CASSEVGNNQPQHF
once - TRBJ1-5 TRBV18 TGTGCCAGCTCACTGAACCTCCGGGAGGCCCTGAATCAGCCCCAGCATTTT CASSLNLREALNQPQHF
few - TRBJ2-2 TRBV6-2/TRBV6-3 TGTGCCAGCAGCCCCTGGCAGGGCTTGAACACCGGGGAGCTGTTTTTT CASSPWQGLNTGELFF
- - TRBJ1-2 TRBV12-3/TRBV12-4 TGTGCCAGCAGTTCGATCCCCAAGGGGCTAACCTTCCTCACCTTC CASSSIPKGLTFLTF
- TRBD2 TRBJ2-3 TRBV4-2 TGTGCCAGCAGCCAAGGGGGAACTAGCGGGAGCACAGATACGCAGTATTTT CASSQGGTSGSTDTQYF
few TRBD2 TRBJ2-5 TRBV7-9 TGTGCCAGCCTCCCAGCGGGAGTTCAAGAGACCCAGTACTTC CASLPAGVQETQYF
- - TRBJ2-7 TRBV11-2 TGTGCCAGCAGCTTAGTGTCGGCACCCTACGAGCAGTACTTC CASSLVSAPYEQYF
- TRBD2 TRBJ2-3 TRBV4-2 TGTGCCAGCAGCCTCACCGGGACTAGCGGGGGCACAGATACGCAGTATTTT CASSLTGTSGGTDTQYF
once - TRBJ1-2 TRBV19 TGTGCCAGTAGCCTCCTTGCCACCTATGGCTACACCTTC CASSLLATYGYTF
- - TRBJ1-2 TRBV5-6 TGTGCCAGCAGCGGCGGACAGAATAAAGACTTC CASSGGQNKDF
many - TRBJ1-6 TRBV5-1 TGCGCCAGCAGCAGCGGTAATTCACCCCTCCACTTT CASSSGNSPLHF
few TRBD1 TRBJ2-2 TRBV15 TGTGCCACCAGCAGAGATCTGGGACAGACAAACACCGGGGAGCTGTTTTTT CATSRDLGQTNTGELFF
- - TRBJ2-7 TRBV11-2 TGTGCCAGCAGCCCGGGAGTCTTCTTC CASSPGVFF
- - TRBJ2-1 TRBV29-1 TGCAGCGCCCAGACCTACAGGGCCCAAAGGCAGTTCTTC CSAQTYRAQRQFF
- - TRBJ2-5 TRBV24-1 TGTGCCACCAGTGACCCATCACTGCCTACCCAGGAGACCCAGTACTTC CATSDPSLPTQETQYF
once TRBD1 TRBJ2-7 TRBV10-3 TGTGCCATCAGTAGCCCCGGGACAGGGTCCTACGAGCAGTACTTC CAISSPGTGSYEQYF
- - TRBJ2-5 TRBV7-2 TGTGCCAGCGGGGGGAACAGGGGTGAGACCCAGTACTTC CASGGNRGETQYF
few - TRBJ2-6 TRBV21-1 TGTGCCAGCAGCAAAGAGAGAGGGGCAGGGTACTCTGGGGCCAACGTCCTGACTTTC CASSKERGAGYSGANVLTF
- TRBD1 TRBJ1-1 TRBV14 TGTGCCAGCAGCCCCCTCCGGGACAGCTTATTAAACACTGAAGCTTTCTTT CASSPLRDSLLNTEAFF
- - TRBJ2-2 TRBV27 TGTGCCAGCAAGTGGCAGAGGAACACCGGGGAGCTGTTTTTT CASKWQRNTGELFF
- - TRBJ1-2 TRBV4-3 TGCGCCAGCAGCCAAGTACTACAGAACTATGGCTACACCTTC CASSQVLQNYGYTF
- - TRBJ1-1 TRBV7-9 TGTGCCAGCAGCTTAGGGGGGGAAAGCGAAGCTTTCTTT CASSLGGESEAFF
- TRBD1 TRBJ1-6 TRBV3-1 TGTGCCAGCAGCCAAGGAAGGGACAGTAATTCACCCCTCCACTTT CASSQGRDSNSPLHF
- - TRBJ2-2 TRBV15 TGTGCCGCGAAGGAGAGCACCGGGGAGCTGTTTTTT CAAKESTGELFF
- TRBD2 TRBJ2-7 TRBV3-1 TGTGCCAGCAGCCAGAGCGGGAGGGCCCTGGGAGAGCAGTACTTC CASSQSGRALGEQYF
few - TRBJ1-2 TRBV6-1 TGTGCCAGCAGTGAAGGGGGCAGGTACTATGGCTACACCTTC CASSEGGRYYGYTF
- TRBD2 TRBJ2-1 TRBV7-3 TGTGCCAGCAGCTCGGGAGGGGGACTAGCATTTAAGGAGCAGTTCTTC CASSSGGGLAFKEQFF
few - TRBJ2-1 TRBV7-9 TGTGCCAGCAGCTTTCATGGTGAGCAGTTCTTC CASSFHGEQFF
- - TRBJ1-1 TRBV12-3/TRBV12-4 TGTGCCACCTCCCCTTTGGGCACTGAAGCTTTCTTT CATSPLGTEAFF
few TRBD1 TRBJ1-5 TRBV7-2 TGTGCCAGCAGCTTCGACAGGGCTTATAGCAATCAGCCCCAGCATTTT CASSFDRAYSNQPQHF
many - TRBJ1-1 TRBV15 TGTGCCACCAGCAGGGGCCGGAGGTTGGCGAACACTGAAGCTTTCTTT CATSRGRRLANTEAFF
- TRBD1 TRBJ1-1 TRBV18 TGTGCCAGCTCACAAGCACAGGGGGCCGGGACTGAAGCTTTCTTT CASSQAQGAGTEAFF
- - TRBJ2-3 TRBV13 TGTGCCAGCAGCCAAACCTCAGATACGCAGTATTTT CASSQTSDTQYF
few TRBD1 TRBJ1-2 TRBV11-2 TGTGCCAGCAGCCGTACTGACAGGGGGCGCTACTATGGCTACACCTTC CASSRTDRGRYYGYTF
few - TRBJ2-1 TRBV7-2 TGTGCCAGCAGCTCTCAGGCTCGGGATGAGCAGTTCTTC CASSSQARDEQFF
few - TRBJ2-3 TRBV7-9 TGTGCCAGCAGCGTTAGCTATCCAGGGGGGAGTACAGATACGCAGTATTTT CASSVSYPGGSTDTQYF
- - TRBJ2-7 TRBV27 TGTGCCAGCACTCCAGGGTACAAGACCTACGAGCAGTACTTC CASTPGYKTYEQYF
few - TRBJ2-1 TRBV14 TGTGCCAGCAGCCAAGATCGGTCCTGGGGGGCCGGCGATGAGCAGTTCTTC CASSQDRSWGAGDEQFF
few - TRBJ2-7 TRBV20-1 TGCAGTGCTAAGGACGCGGAGACCTACGAGCAGTACTTC CSAKDAETYEQYF
- - TRBJ1-2 TRBV7-9 TGTGCCAGCAGCTTAGGGGAGAGTAACTATGGCTACACCTTC CASSLGESNYGYTF
- TRBD1 TRBJ2-4 TRBV29-1 TGCAGCGTTGAGGGACAGGGAGGGAAGATTCAGTACTTC CSVEGQGGKIQYF
- TRBD1 TRBJ2-5 TRBV5-1 TGCGCCAGCAGACCAACAGGGGTCCAAGAGACCCAGTACTTC CASRPTGVQETQYF
- - TRBJ1-1 TRBV6-4 TGTGCCAGCAGTGACGGGGGCCTAAACACTGAAGCTTTCTTT CASSDGGLNTEAFF
- TRBD2 TRBJ2-1 TRBV14 TGTGCCAGCAGCCCAAGACTAGCGGGCCTCCAGTTCTTC CASSPRLAGLQFF
- - TRBJ2-3 TRBV14 TGTGCCAGCAGCAAAGAGGCCCGCCCGCCGCAGTATTTT CASSKEARPPQYF
few TRBD2 TRBJ2-3 TRBV24-1 TGTGCCACCAGGGGACTAGCGGCCACAGATACGCAGTATTTT CATRGLAATDTQYF
many - TRBJ2-1 TRBV11-2 TGTGCCAGCAGCTCTATAGGACAGATCTACAATGAGCAGTTCTTC CASSSIGQIYNEQFF
- - TRBJ2-3 TRBV3-1 TGTGCCAGCAGCCAAGTCGTGAATAAGCGGCCCACAGATACGCAGTATTTT CASSQVVNKRPTDTQYF
few TRBD1 TRBJ2-3 TRBV4-1 TGCGCCAGCAGCCAAGGAAAGGGGGCGGGCACAGATACGCAGTATTTT CASSQGKGAGTDTQYF
few TRBD1 TRBJ2-7 TRBV20-1 TGCAGTGCTGCTATCGGACAGGGCGCCTACGAGCAGTACTTC CSAAIGQGAYEQYF
few TRBD2 TRBJ2-1 TRBV5-1 TGCGCCAGCAGCGGATTAGGGACTAGCGGGGGCAATGAGCAGTTCTTC CASSGLGTSGGNEQFF
- - TRBJ2-7 TRBV7-9 TGTGCCAGCAGCTCCAAAAGCGGCTACGAGCAGTACTTC CASSSKSGYEQYF
few - TRBJ1-1 TRBV9 TGTGCCAGCAGCGTAGCTACAGGCCCCACTGAAGCTTTCTTT CASSVATGPTEAFF
few - TRBJ2-2 TRBV12-3/TRBV12-4 TGTGCCAGCAGTCCCCGTGAGACCGGGGAGCTGTTTTTT CASSPRETGELFF
- TRBD1 TRBJ2-1 TRBV4-2 TGTGCCAGCAGCCCCTCAACCGGGACAGCGTCCTACAATGAGCAGTTCTTC CASSPSTGTASYNEQFF
few - TRBJ1-6 TRBV7-2 TGTGCCAGCAGCTTAATCGGCAATAATTCACCCCTCCACTTT CASSLIGNNSPLHF
few TRBD1 TRBJ1-4 TRBV5-5 TGTGCCAGCAGCACCGGACAGGGTGTGAATGAAAAACTGTTTTTT CASSTGQGVNEKLFF